A single sample gave rise to the 23 T cell receptor beta chains below, sequenced in a study of Ad26.COV2.S vaccination and SARS-CoV-2 variants. Treatment: over 15 received Ad26.COV2.S at low or high dose, single or two shots; about 5 received placebo; per-sample allocation not given. Repertoires come from day 63 after the first vaccine or placebo injection. Data came from immunoSEQ multiplex PCR; TCRdb stores just in-frame clones and leaves some out. The data hold about 480,000 clones, with roughly nine tenths observed a single time. This specimen consisted of peripheral blood, obtained in a trial of Ad26.COV2.S vaccine versus placebo. These receptors came from a person aged 18-65 years who received the Ad26.COV2.S COVID-19 vaccine or a placebo.

The chain links TRBV5-1 to TRBJ1-4; D is unclear. Trimming took 0 bases from V and 6 from J, leaving 12 bases between them. The CDR3 has 15 residues. Per germline, CDR1 SGHRS and CDR2 YFSETQ. The CDR3: CASSLDGDRDEKLFF. In DNA, the CDR3 is TGCGCCAGCAGCTTGGATGGGGATAGGGATGAAAAACTGTTTTTT.

The V call is TRBV2, the J call TRBJ1-2, with a tentative D call TRBD1 (5 bases). V shed 6 bases and J shed 5 bases, with 13 bases lying between them. Germline CDR1 is SNHLY and CDR2 is FYNNEI. CDR3 size: 13 residues. CDR3 coding DNA: TGTGCCAGCAGAGGGGTAGAGTGGTATGGCTACACCTTC. Amino acid sequence: CASRGVEWYGYTF. The full variable domain, rest sourced from reference TRBV2 and TRBJ1-2, is EPEVTQTPSHQVTQMGQEVILRCVPISNHLYFYWYRQILGQKVEFLVSFYNNEISEKSEIFDDQFSVERPDGSNFTLKIRSTKLEDSAMYFCASRGVEWYGYTFGSGTRLTVV.

The chain has TRBV30 and TRBJ2-2; D is possibly TRBD2 (5 bases). V was clipped by 0 bases and J by 6 bases, with 8 bases between them. The CDR3 is made up of 13 amino acids. Germline CDR1 reads GTSNPN; CDR2 reads SVGIG (reference sequence). The CDR3 coding sequence is TGTGCCTGGAGTGTCCTGCGGGCCGGGGAGCTGTTTTTT. Translation gives CAWSVLRAGELFF.

The chain employs TRBV30 and TRBJ1-6; a possible D gene is TRBD1 (6 bases). The CDR3 has 15 residues. V lost 3 bases and J 5 bases, leaving 14 bases between the germline ends. CDR1 is GTSNPN, CDR2 SVGIG, per germline (reference sequence). The CDR3 sequence is CAWSAIGDNNSPLHF. The CDR3 coding sequence is TGTGCCTGGAGCGCCATTGGGGACAATAATTCACCCCTCCACTTT.

V is TRBV24-1 and J is TRBJ2-3, with 10 nucleotides matching TRBD2. CDR3 size: 17 residues. Unmatched junction bases numbered 7, after V lost 1 base and J lost 4 bases. The germline CDR1 and CDR2 sequences are KGHDR and SFDVKD. CDR3 DNA sequence: TGTGCCACCAGTGATTTTCTCCCTAGCGGGAGCTCAGATACGCAGTATTTT. Protein: CATSDFLPSGSSDTQYF.

J is TRBJ2-6 and V is TRBV28, with 9 bases that match TRBD2. The length of the CDR3 is 20 residues. V shed 5 bases and J 0 bases; nucleotides not matched to a gene: 14. The germline CDR1 and CDR2 sequences are MDHEN and SYDVKM. The DNA of the CDR3 is TGTGCCAGCAGTCACCTTCTTCCGCTAGCGGGGATCTCTGGGGCCAACGTCCTGACTTTC. Its translation: CASSHLLPLAGISGANVLTF. Full variable domain (missing parts from reference TRBV28 and TRBJ2-6): DVKVTQSSRYLVKRTGEKVFLECVQDMDHENMFWYRQDPGLGLRLIYFSYDVKMKEKGDIPEGYSVSREKKERFSLILESASTNQTSMYLCASSHLLPLAGISGANVLTFGAGSRLTVL.

This sequence joins TRBV4-1 and TRBJ2-3; D perhaps matches TRBD1 (6 bases). The CDR3 has 17 amino acids. Trimming removed 1 base from V and 4 bases from J, with 18 bases in between. Germline CDR1 MGHRA, CDR2 YSYEKL. The CDR3 protein is CASSQGHGQSFSDTQYF. The CDR3, as DNA: TGCGCCAGCAGCCAAGGTCATGGACAGAGCTTTTCAGATACGCAGTATTTT.

The gene calls are TRBV9 and TRBJ1-1, with TRBD1 as a possible D gene (6 bases). V was clipped by 2 bases and J by 0 bases, with 8 bases between them. CDR1 and CDR2 (germline): SGDLS, YYNGEE. The CDR3 has 14 amino acids. Written as DNA, the CDR3 is TGTGCCAGCAGCGTCCACAGGGTGAACACTGAAGCTTTCTTT. Protein product: CASSVHRVNTEAFF.

This clone has just one count. The chain is built from TRBV28 and TRBJ1-2, with D perhaps TRBD1 (5 bases). V lost 8 bases and J lost 2, with 9 bases in between. CDR1 and CDR2 from the germline V gene are MDHEN and SYDVKM. CDR3 length: 12 amino acids. The CDR3 nucleotides are TGTGCCAGCCGGGACCCCAACTATGGCTACACCTTC. This encodes CASRDPNYGYTF.

Turning to this clone: A junction end diverges from the germline sequence, so it may reflect a read error. The genes are TRBV15 and TRBJ1-2; D unresolved. Germline V gene data show CDR1 as LNHNV and CDR2 as YYDKDF (reference sequence). This CDR3 region has 13 residues. CDR3 DNA: TGTGCCGCCAGCAGAGCCTACGAGTGGGGCTACACCTTC. Its translation is CAASRAYEWGYTF. Supplemented by reference TRBV15 and TRBJ1-2, the full variable domain reads DAMVIQNPRYQVTQFGKPVTLSCSQTLNHNVMYWYQQKSSQAPKLLFHYYDKDFNNEADTPDNFQSRRPNTSFCFLDIRSPGLGDTAMYLCAASRAYEWGYTFGSGTRLTVV.

The chain uses TRBV4-2 and TRBJ1-4; no reliable D call. The CDR3 length is 19 residues. Trimming stripped 5 bases from V and 0 bases from J, with 22 bases between. Germline V gene data show CDR1 as LGHNA and CDR2 as YNFKEQ. CDR3 DNA: TGTGCCAGCAGCTTATTTTCCGGAGTCAACCCTGCAACTAATGAAAAACTGTTTTTT. Amino acid sequence: CASSLFSGVNPATNEKLFF.

The chain uses TRBV4-1 and TRBJ2-7; D unresolved. Deletions cut 4 bases from V and 2 bases from J, with 6 bases between. Germline V gives CDR1 MGHRA, CDR2 YSYEKL. CDR3 size: 12 residues. CDR3 sequence: CASSRPPYEQYF. The DNA for the CDR3 is TGCGCCAGCAGCCGTCCCCCCTACGAGCAGTACTTC.

Only a few counts were recorded for this clone. The rearrangement uses TRBV24-1 and TRBJ2-7; perhaps TRBD1 as D (5 bases). Germline CDR1 is KGHDR and CDR2 is SFDVKD. The CDR3 is made up of 11 amino acids. Trimming cost V 5 bases and J 6 bases, with 7 bases left between them. The CDR3 reads CATSGGFEQYF. For the CDR3, the DNA is TGTGCCACCAGTGGGGGCTTCGAGCAGTACTTC.

This chain uses TRBV7-8 with TRBJ2-4; D is unresolved. Germline CDR1 and CDR2: SGHVS and FQNEAQ. Between the trimmed V and J ends, which lost 1 base and 7 bases, there was a span of 11 bases. CDR3 length: 14 residues. The CDR3 loop is CASSLGRVGNIQYF. The CDR3 bases are TGTGCCAGCAGCTTAGGCCGGGTGGGGAACATTCAGTACTTC.

The sample holds one count of this clone. This rearrangement joins TRBV12-3 or TRBV12-4 to TRBJ2-1, with 7 bases identical to TRBD2. There are 13 residues in the CDR3. The V segment lost 5 bases and the J segment 9 bases; nucleotides outside the gene matches: 7. The CDR3 bases are TGTGCCAGCAGTATTACTAGCGCGGGTGAGCAGTTCTTC. Translation: CASSITSAGEQFF.

Regarding this clone: The junction departs from germline at one end; a sequencing error may be responsible. This chain connects TRBV14 to TRBJ2-4, with 7 bases lining up with TRBD1. From germline, CDR1 is SGHDN and CDR2 FVKESK. This CDR3 has 11 residues. The CDR3: CASSQSGTVVF. The CDR3 DNA reads as TGTGCCAGCAGCCAGTCCGGGACAGTGGTCTTC.

This sequence joins TRBV12-3 or TRBV12-4 and TRBJ2-5; the D is unclear. This CDR3 region has 12 residues. The V end was cut by 8 bases, the J end by 4 bases, with 11 bases between. The CDR3, as DNA: TGTGCCAGCTCTAGGACGGGAGAGACCCAGTACTTC. Translating it yields CASSRTGETQYF.

Remarks on this clone: One end of the junction varies from germline; a read error may be responsible. This rearrangement joins TRBV28 to TRBJ1-2, with a possible D match to TRBD1 (5 bases). Germline V lookup: CDR1 MDHEN, CDR2 SYDVKM. This CDR3 comprises 13 residues. The CDR3 spells CASSPPRQGGLRF. CDR3 DNA: TGTGCCAGCAGTCCCCCTAGGCAGGGAGGTCTCCGGTTC.

The chain joins TRBV13 to TRBJ2-7, with a weak D call TRBD2 (6 bases). Germline V gene sequence: CDR1 PRHDT, CDR2 FYEKMQ (reference sequence). Trimming removed 5 bases from V and 2 bases from J, with 16 bases in between. This CDR3 comprises 15 residues. This CDR3 is CASSTSGTHTYEQYF. As DNA, the CDR3 is TGTGCCAGCAGCACATCCGGGACTCACACCTACGAGCAGTACTTC.

The V and J genes are TRBV30 and TRBJ1-5; 10 bases align to TRBD1. The V gene end was trimmed by 5 bases and the J gene end by 5 bases; junction bases not matched to a gene: 3. Germline V gene sequence: CDR1 GTSNPN, CDR2 SVGIG (reference sequence). This CDR3 has 13 residues. The CDR3 sequence: CAWGQGDDQPQHF. For the CDR3, the DNA is TGTGCCTGGGGACAGGGGGATGATCAGCCCCAGCATTTT. Full variable domain (remainder filled in from reference TRBV30 and TRBJ1-5): SQTIHQWPATLVQPVGSPLSLECTVEGTSNPNLYWYRQAAGRGLQLLFYSVGIGQISSEVPQNLSASRPQDRQFILSSKKLLLSDSGFYLCAWGQGDDQPQHFGDGTRLSIL.

This clone was counted only a few times. The chain combines TRBV28 with TRBJ1-2, with TRBD1 matching over 7 bases. After removal of 7 bases from V and 3 bases from J, the junction contained 8 bases not matched to a gene. Germline lookup yields CDR1 MDHEN and CDR2 SYDVKM. CDR3 length: 14 amino acids. In nucleotides, the CDR3 is TGTGCCAGCACCCTGGTAGGGGGCGACTATGGCTACACCTTC. Amino acids: CASTLVGGDYGYTF.

V is TRBV24-1 and J is TRBJ2-1; TRBD1 agrees at 9 bases. V lost 3 bases and J lost 6; bases outside the gene matches: 8. The CDR3 consists of 16 residues. Germline V gives CDR1 KGHDR, CDR2 SFDVKD. CDR3 bases: TGTGCCACCAGTGATAGACAGGGGGGCGTCATCAATGAGCAGTTCTTC. Translation: CATSDRQGGVINEQFF.

This clone was recorded once. The chain links TRBV27 to TRBJ1-2, with D perhaps TRBD1 (5 bases). The CDR3 is 16 amino acids. The V end lost 3 bases, the J end lost 4 bases, and 18 bases lay between the germline ends. Germline values: CDR1 MNHEY, CDR2 SMNVEV (reference sequence). The CDR3 is CASSFGGRGGGYGYTF. The CDR3 DNA sequence: TGTGCCAGCAGTTTCGGTGGGAGGGGAGGAGGCTATGGCTACACCTTC.